Shown below are 30 T cell receptor beta chains from a single sample sequenced in a study of preoperative IRX-2 immunotherapy in early breast cancer. Treatment in this sample: preoperative locoregional IRX-2 cytokine immunotherapy. Generated by immunoSEQ multiplex PCR, the TCRdb table keeps only in-frame clones and is missing some. The sample shows 30,000 to 35,000 clones, over 80% of them seen only once. The sample here was lymph node tissue, taken from a patient treated with IRX-2 immunotherapy. The receptors were sampled from a human donor with breast cancer.

This sequence joins TRBV28 and TRBJ2-2; D is perhaps TRBD1 (6 bases). V lost 7 bases to trimming and J lost 1 base, with 16 bases between them. Per the germline V gene, CDR1 is MDHEN and CDR2 is SYDVKM. The CDR3 runs to 16 residues. CDR3 sequence reads: CASTTWSGQNTGELFF. The CDR3 DNA sequence: TGTGCCAGCACCACGTGGTCGGGACAGAACACCGGGGAGCTGTTTTTT.

The chain links TRBV6-8 to TRBJ2-1; the D is unclear. From germline, CDR1 is MNHGY and CDR2 SAAAGT. The CDR3 runs 15 residues. The V gene lost 2 bases and the J gene lost 7 bases, with 15 bases spanning the gap. Written as DNA, the CDR3 is TGTGCCAGCAGTTACGGGGTCGGTACAGCAAATGAGCAGTTCTTC. This translates into CASSYGVGTANEQFF.

CDR3 nucleotides: TGTGCCAGCGCTGGGACAGGACCCTACGAGCAGTACTTC. This translates into CASAGTGPYEQYF. The chain uses TRBV28 and TRBJ2-7; TRBD1 matches 8 bases. The CDR3 is made up of 13 amino acids. Germline V lookup: CDR1 MDHEN, CDR2 SYDVKM. The ends lost 8 bases at V and 2 bases at J; junction bases unmatched: 5.

The chain has TRBV18 and TRBJ1-5; D gene unclear. With 3 bases removed from V and 1 base from J, the gap between germline ends came to 10 bases. The CDR3 is made up of 15 amino acids. The germline gives CDR1 KGHSH, CDR2 LQKENI. The DNA of the CDR3 is TGTGCCAGCTCACCCAATGTTAGGAGCAATCAGCCCCAGCATTTT. Encoded protein: CASSPNVRSNQPQHF.

The chain combines TRBV28 with TRBJ1-4; D remains ambiguous. The germline V gene encodes CDR1 MDHEN and CDR2 SYDVKM. V was cut by 4 bases and J by 7 bases, with 19 bases left in between. The CDR3 extends over 16 amino acids. CDR3 loop: CASSSSWGMSGEKLFF. DNA of the CDR3: TGTGCCAGCAGTTCATCTTGGGGAATGTCGGGTGAAAAACTGTTTTTT.

The V and J genes are TRBV11-3 and TRBJ1-3, with D maybe TRBD1 (5 bases). In germline, CDR1 is SGHNT, CDR2 YENEEA. The V and J ends lost 3 bases and 0 bases respectively, with 12 bases between them. The CDR3 runs 16 residues. The CDR3 DNA follows: TGTGCCAGCAGCTTCGGGACTGAAAGCTCTGGAAACACCATATATTTT. As protein: CASSFGTESSGNTIYF.

Notes on this clone: Some base is ambiguous or went unread, and X replaces its residue. The chain links TRBV19 to TRBJ1-2; 8 bases fit TRBD1. The CDR3 runs 14 residues. V lost 5 bases and J lost 4; bases outside the gene matches: 6. Germline V lookup: CDR1 LNHDA, CDR2 SQIVND (reference sequence). CDR3 sequence: CASSXQTGVYGYTF. CDR3 bases: TGTGCCAGTAGTGYCCAGACAGGGGTCTATGGCTACACCTTC.

The gene calls are TRBV6-8 and TRBJ1-5; 8 nucleotides align to TRBD1. From germline, CDR1 is MNHGY and CDR2 SAAAGT. The CDR3 is 14 amino acids. Trimming cost V 0 bases and J 6 bases; bases outside gene matches: 1. CDR3 residues: CASSYSTGAQPQHF. The DNA for the CDR3 is TGTGCCAGCAGTTACTCGACAGGGGCTCAGCCCCAGCATTTT.

The rearrangement links TRBV23-1 to TRBJ1-2; perhaps TRBD1 as D (5 bases). TRBV23-1 is recorded as an ORF, its role being uncertain. The V end was cut by 0 bases, the J end by 8 bases, with 16 bases between. This CDR3 region has 15 residues. This CDR3 is CASSQSTDTADGYTF. The DNA of the CDR3 is TGCGCCAGCAGTCAATCGACAGATACGGCTGACGGCTACACCTTC.

The genes are TRBV15 and TRBJ2-7; 8 positions match TRBD1. V trimming: 1 base; J trimming: 2 bases; junction bases outside the gene matches: 1. The germline CDR1 and CDR2 sequences are LNHNV and YYDKDF (reference sequence). The CDR3 extends over 14 amino acids. In nucleotides, the CDR3 is TGTGCCACCAGCAGAGCAGGGGGCACCTACGAGCAGTACTTC. This sequence encodes CATSRAGGTYEQYF.

The gene calls are TRBV6-8 and TRBJ2-7; D not resolved. Germline CDR1 reads MNHGY; CDR2 reads SAAAGT. CDR3 length: 13 residues. Trimming pared 10 bases from V and 0 bases from J, leaving 13 bases between. The CDR3 sequence is CATTRSPSYEQYF. The CDR3 coding sequence is TGTGCCACCACAAGATCACCCTCCTACGAGCAGTACTTC.

The chain recombines TRBV18 with TRBJ2-7, with D possibly TRBD2 on 6 matching bases. V was clipped by 11 bases and J by 2 bases, with 16 bases between them. Germline CDR1 reads KGHSH; CDR2 reads LQKENI. CDR3 length: 13 residues. CDR3 bases: TGTGCCGGATCGGAGGGTTGGACCTACGAGCAGTACTTC. It is translated as CAGSEGWTYEQYF.

The CDR3 nucleotides read TGTGCCAGCTCACGACCGACACTCCCAGATACGCAGTATTTT. Protein sequence: CASSRPTLPDTQYF. This chain connects TRBV18 to TRBJ2-3; D ambiguous. The CDR3 has 14 amino acids. Germline CDR1 reads KGHSH; CDR2 reads LQKENI. With 4 bases removed from V and 4 bases from J, the gap between germline ends came to 12 bases.

This chain joins TRBV6-8 and TRBJ1-1; no clear D gene. The CDR3 loop spans 15 amino acids. V lost 3 bases, J lost 0 bases, and 11 bases lay in between. Germline lookup yields CDR1 MNHGY and CDR2 SAAAGT. This CDR3 is CASSYYPELNTEAFF. The CDR3 DNA sequence: TGTGCCAGCAGTTATTATCCAGAACTGAACACTGAAGCTTTCTTT.

The chain employs TRBV19 and TRBJ1-5; perhaps TRBD1 as D (5 bases). CDR3 length: 14 amino acids. Germline CDR1 LNHDA, CDR2 SQIVND (reference sequence). V dropped 5 bases and J dropped 4 bases, with 12 bases sitting between them. The DNA for the CDR3 is TGTGCCAGTAGTTTAAGGGACCATAATCAGCCCCAGCATTTT. It codes for CASSLRDHNQPQHF.

V is TRBV15 and J is TRBJ1-1; a possible D gene is TRBD1 (6 bases). CDR1 is LNHNV and CDR2 is YYDKDF in the germline V gene (reference sequence). The CDR3 contains 14 residues. V lost 4 bases, J lost 6 bases, and 15 bases lay in between. This chain's CDR3 is CATSTHRVGPEAFF. CDR3 bases: TGTGCCACCAGCACTCACAGGGTGGGCCCTGAAGCTTTCTTT.

The V call is TRBV6-8, the J call TRBJ2-3; 13 bases are shared with TRBD2. CDR3 size: 15 residues. The germline V gene has CDR1 MNHGY and CDR2 SAAAGT. V trimming: 8 bases; J trimming: 2 bases; junction bases outside the gene matches: 4. The CDR3 DNA follows: TGTGCCAGCTGGGGACTAGCGGGGTTCACAGATACGCAGTATTTT. As protein: CASWGLAGFTDTQYF.

The V call is TRBV19, the J call TRBJ1-4; weak D call: TRBD1 (5 bases). This CDR3 is built from 16 residues. Germline V gene sequence: CDR1 LNHDA, CDR2 SQIVND (reference sequence). V was cut by 9 bases and J by 8 bases, with 25 bases left in between. The CDR3, as DNA: TGTGCCAGCAGTGTGCTCCTGGGAGGGGCTGGAGAAAAACTGTTTTTT. The encoded protein is CASSVLLGGAGEKLFF.

The chain carries TRBV18 and TRBJ1-2; D is possibly TRBD1 (6 bases). The CDR3 has 14 residues. The germline gives CDR1 KGHSH, CDR2 LQKENI. The ends were cut back, 3 bases at V and 5 bases at J, with 13 bases in the middle. The CDR3 reads CASSPIGQPYGYTF. CDR3 sequence (DNA): TGTGCCAGCTCACCTATAGGACAGCCTTATGGCTACACCTTC.

The gene calls are TRBV29-1 and TRBJ2-7, with 8 bases identical to TRBD1. V was clipped by 3 bases and J by 4 bases; unmatched bases: 11. The CDR3 contains 15 residues. Germline V CDR1 and CDR2: SQVTM, ANQGSEA. The CDR3 here is CSVDQGQDPTYEQYF. The CDR3, as DNA: TGCAGCGTTGATCAGGGACAGGATCCTACGTACGAGCAGTACTTC.

V usage is TRBV6-8 and J usage is TRBJ2-7; D is perhaps TRBD2 (6 bases). The length of the CDR3 is 14 residues. The V gene lost 7 bases and the J gene lost 0 bases, with 13 bases spanning the gap. The germline gives CDR1 MNHGY, CDR2 SAAAGT. DNA of the CDR3: TGTGCCAGCAACCGGGACTTCACCTCCTACGAGCAGTACTTC. Protein sequence: CASNRDFTSYEQYF.

This clone was recorded a few times. This rearrangement joins TRBV6-8 to TRBJ1-3; a possible D gene is TRBD1 (5 bases). Germline V lookup: CDR1 MNHGY, CDR2 SAAAGT. The CDR3 sequence is 15 residues long. Trimming pared 8 bases from V and 5 bases from J, leaving 19 bases between. The chain's CDR3 is CASPSAGGSRNTIYF. Here the CDR3 DNA reads TGTGCCAGCCCCTCGGCCGGGGGGTCGAGAAACACCATATATTTT.

In this sample, this clone turned up once. This rearrangement joins TRBV29-1 to TRBJ1-1, with D possibly being TRBD1 (5 bases). Trimming pared 6 bases from V and 4 bases from J, leaving 18 bases between. CDR3 length equals 14 residues. Germline-derived CDR1 and CDR2 are SQVTM and ANQGSEA. As DNA, the CDR3 is TGCAGCGTGAGCCCCAGGGCGGCGAGCACTGAAGCTTTCTTT. Its protein is CSVSPRAASTEAFF.

CDR3 residues: CASSRGGAAGETQYF. The CDR3 nucleotides are TGTGCCAGCAGCCGTGGGGGGGCGGCAGGGGAGACCCAGTACTTC. The V and J genes are TRBV11-3 and TRBJ2-5; D may be TRBD2 (7 bases). The ends were cut back, 5 bases at V and 5 bases at J, with 18 bases in the middle. Per the germline V gene, CDR1 is SGHNT and CDR2 is YENEEA. The CDR3 is made up of 15 amino acids.

J is TRBJ2-4 and V is TRBV6-7; 7 bases line up with TRBD1. TRBV6-7 belongs to the ORF category, with a function that is uncertain. This CDR3 spans 13 amino acids. Trimming removed 2 bases from V and 6 bases from J; junction bases left unmatched: 1. Here the CDR3 DNA reads TGTGCCAGCAGTTACGACAGGGCAAACATTCAGTACTTC. Translated: CASSYDRANIQYF.

The rearrangement joins TRBV19 to TRBJ1-1; no clear D. The germline gives CDR1 LNHDA, CDR2 SQIVND (reference sequence). The V gene lost 3 bases and the J gene lost 4 bases, with 21 bases spanning the gap. The CDR3 consists of 17 residues. The CDR3 loop reads CASSILSDLGWVTEAFF. The CDR3 DNA is TGTGCCAGTAGTATCCTCTCCGACCTTGGTTGGGTCACTGAAGCTTTCTTT.

V is TRBV11-3 and J is TRBJ2-3; D remains unclear. CDR1 is SGHNT and CDR2 is YENEEA in the germline V gene. Trimming took off 2 bases at V and 2 bases at J, with 8 bases between the two ends. This CDR3 has 14 amino acids. CDR3 nucleotide sequence: TGTGCCAGCAGCTTATTGCATTCCACAGATACGCAGTATTTT. Translation: CASSLLHSTDTQYF.

The chain carries TRBV18 and TRBJ1-1, with D hard to call. V was trimmed by 3 bases and J by 3 bases, leaving 11 bases between them. The germline gives CDR1 KGHSH, CDR2 LQKENI. CDR3 length: 14 amino acids. The CDR3 spells CASSPLTEYTEAFF. DNA for the CDR3: TGTGCCAGCTCACCTCTTACAGAGTACACTGAAGCTTTCTTT.

The V call is TRBV28, the J call TRBJ2-4; 10 nucleotides line up with TRBD2. Germline CDR1 reads MDHEN; CDR2 reads SYDVKM. The J segment lost 9 bases and the V segment lost 3 bases, leaving 8 bases of the junction unmatched. The CDR3 contains 15 residues. The chain's CDR3 is CASSFQREGLGIQYF. DNA of the CDR3: TGTGCCAGCAGTTTCCAGCGGGAGGGCCTGGGCATTCAGTACTTC.

This clone occurred once. The chain carries TRBV29-1 and TRBJ1-2, with D perhaps TRBD1 (6 bases). Germline V lookup: CDR1 SQVTM, CDR2 ANQGSEA. V was clipped by 3 bases and J by 7 bases, with 15 bases between them. The CDR3 is 13 amino acids. Written as DNA, the CDR3 is TGCAGCGTTGACTCGGGGGGCCGGGGTGGCTACACCTTC. Translating it yields CSVDSGGRGGYTF.